Each of the 22 T cell receptor beta chains below was sequenced from the same sample in a study of identical twins. TCRdb fed the 5' RACE reads into MiXCR, producing one record per CDR3 protein. The table shows 250,000 to 300,000 distinct CDR3 sequences, with roughly 10% occurring only once. This same sample was also taken into another study, of yellow fever vaccine responses in identical twins.

What was sequenced was CD8+ T cells sorted from blood. These receptors came from a woman between 18 and 30 years old in good health.

V usage is TRBV5-1 and J usage is TRBJ2-3; TRBD1 is a possible D gene (5 bases). CDR1 SGHRS and CDR2 YFSETQ come from the germline V gene. Trimming shortened V by 4 bases and J by 4 bases, and 19 bases separated the two germline ends. The CDR3 length is 16 residues. CDR3 residues: CASSIPGQGRSDTQYF. CDR3 nucleotide sequence: TGCGCCAGCAGCATACCGGGCCAGGGTAGGTCAGATACGCAGTATTTT.

This clonotype was observed a few times. J is TRBJ2-4 and V is TRBV28, with TRBD2 identical over 10 bases. V gave up 5 bases and J gave up 8 bases; unmatched junction bases: 6. The length of the CDR3 is 14 residues. Germline V CDR1 and CDR2: MDHEN, SYDVKM. The CDR3 DNA reads as TGTGCCAGCAGTGAGACTAGCGGGTTGGACATTCAGTACTTC. Amino acids: CASSETSGLDIQYF. Drawing the rest from reference TRBV28 and TRBJ2-4, the complete variable domain is DVKVTQSSRYLVKRTGEKVFLECVQDMDHENMFWYRQDPGLGLRLIYFSYDVKMKEKGDIPEGYSVSREKKERFSLILESASTNQTSMYLCASSETSGLDIQYFGAGTRLSVL.

This clonotype was seen repeatedly, ten times or more. V usage is TRBV7-9 and J usage is TRBJ2-3; 7 bases agree with TRBD1. Per germline, CDR1 SEHNR and CDR2 FQNEAQ (reference sequence). The CDR3 runs to 15 residues. The junction had 13 bases not matched to a gene; V was cut back by 6 bases and J by 7 bases. The DNA for the CDR3 is TGTGCCAGCAGGCCCCCAGGGGGAAGGCGGAATACGCAGTATTTT. It encodes CASRPPGGRRNTQYF.

This chain connects TRBV7-9 to TRBJ2-2; D is undetermined. The CDR3 is made up of 13 amino acids. Germline V CDR1 and CDR2: SEHNR, FQNEAQ (reference sequence). Trimming shortened V by 5 bases and J by 5 bases, and 9 bases separated the two germline ends. This CDR3 is CASSEKATGELFF. The CDR3 region has the DNA TGTGCCAGCAGCGAAAAAGCGACCGGGGAGCTGTTTTTT.

The sample holds a few counts of this clonotype. The CDR3 nucleotides read TGTGCCAGCAGTGGCTGGGGACAGGGGGCCTACGAGCAGTACTTC. Protein: CASSGWGQGAYEQYF. The chain recombines TRBV25-1 with TRBJ2-7, with 11 positions matching TRBD1. With V trimmed by 4 bases and J by 2 bases, 4 bases remained unmatched. Germline CDR1 is MGHDK and CDR2 is SYGVNS. The CDR3 runs to 15 residues.

This clonotype was observed a handful of times. The chain carries TRBV4-1 and TRBJ2-7; 7 bases map to TRBD1. CDR1 and CDR2 from the germline V gene are MGHRA and YSYEKL. V lost 0 bases, J lost 3 bases, and 8 bases stayed unmatched. The CDR3 runs to 16 residues. DNA of the CDR3: TGCGCCAGCAGCCAAGATTTTACGGGACAGATCTACGAGCAGTACTTC. The encoded protein is CASSQDFTGQIYEQYF.

This clonotype was counted at least ten times. The chain has TRBV29-1 and TRBJ2-5; TRBD2 is a possible D gene (5 bases). Germline V gene sequence: CDR1 SQVTM, CDR2 ANQGSEA. The CDR3 runs to 13 residues. V gave up 0 bases and J gave up 1 base, with 6 bases separating them. CDR3 loop: CSVEDEGQETQYF. CDR3 DNA sequence: TGCAGCGTTGAAGATGAGGGCCAAGAGACCCAGTACTTC.

This clonotype was picked up many times. The chain combines TRBV3-1 with TRBJ2-7; D gene uncertain. The CDR3 is 13 amino acids. The germline gives CDR1 LGHDT, CDR2 YNNKEL (reference sequence). The V end lost 1 base, the J end lost 5 bases, and 9 bases lay between the germline ends. This CDR3 reads CASSQGLTDEQYF. CDR3 DNA sequence: TGTGCCAGCAGCCAAGGTTTAACAGACGAGCAGTACTTC.

This clonotype was detected only once. The CDR3 spells CASSVLAGGVEQFF. In DNA, the CDR3 is TGTGCCAGCAGTGTTCTAGCGGGAGGAGTCGAGCAGTTCTTC. This sequence joins TRBV6-1 and TRBJ2-1; TRBD2 matches at 11 bases. The trim removed 4 bases at V and 10 bases at J, leaving 6 bases unmatched. The germline V gene has CDR1 MNHNS and CDR2 SASEGT. The CDR3 has 14 residues.

The sample holds many counts of this clonotype. The gene calls are TRBV12-3 or TRBV12-4 and TRBJ2-5, with D perhaps matching TRBD2 (6 bases). The CDR3 consists of 15 residues. The V gene lost 5 bases and the J gene lost 7 bases, with 20 bases spanning the gap. This CDR3 reads CASSPRGNQGGTQYF. The CDR3 DNA sequence: TGTGCCAGCAGTCCCCGGGGTAACCAGGGAGGGACCCAGTACTTC.

The genes are TRBV4-3 and TRBJ2-5; D is perhaps TRBD2 (5 bases). Trimming took 0 bases from V and 1 from J, leaving 9 bases between them. The CDR3 runs to 15 residues. Germline V lookup: CDR1 LGHNA, CDR2 YSLEER. CDR3 protein: CASSQDIGVQETQYF. CDR3 DNA: TGCGCCAGCAGCCAAGATATCGGGGTCCAAGAGACCCAGTACTTC.

This clonotype was recorded at least ten times. The genes are TRBV20-1 and TRBJ2-1; no firm D call. The CDR3 totals 15 residues. Germline V lookup: CDR1 DFQATT, CDR2 SNEGSKA (reference sequence). V was cut by 3 bases and J by 0 bases, with 12 bases left in between. CDR3 loop: CSASLSPYSYNEQFF. The CDR3 DNA reads TGCAGTGCTAGCCTTAGCCCTTACTCCTACAATGAGCAGTTCTTC.

The V and J genes are TRBV7-2 and TRBJ2-7; 8 nucleotides line up with TRBD2. The V gene end was trimmed by 1 base and the J gene end by 4 bases; junction bases not matched to a gene: 3. The CDR3 sequence is 14 residues long. The V gene's germline CDR1 is SGHTA and CDR2 FQGNSA. The CDR3 reads CASSLGGRRYEQYF. The CDR3, as DNA: TGTGCCAGCAGCTTAGGCGGGAGGAGGTACGAGCAGTACTTC.

This clonotype was found many times. V is TRBV5-1 and J is TRBJ1-4; D is unclear. Germline V gene sequence: CDR1 SGHRS, CDR2 YFSETQ. V lost 4 bases and J lost 3, with 7 bases in between. The CDR3 is 13 residues long. This CDR3 is CASSHRANEKLFF. The DNA of the CDR3 is TGCGCCAGCAGCCACCGGGCTAATGAAAAACTGTTTTTT. Supplemented by reference TRBV5-1 and TRBJ1-4, the full variable domain reads KAGVTQTPRYLIKTRGQQVTLSCSPISGHRSVSWYQQTPGQGLQFLFEYFSETQRNKGNFPGRFSGRQFSNSRSEMNVSTLELGDSALYLCASSHRANEKLFFGSGTQLSVL.

This clonotype appeared many times. V is TRBV3-1 and J is TRBJ2-7, with D maybe TRBD2 (6 bases). The CDR3 is made up of 13 amino acids. V was trimmed by 1 base and J by 5 bases, leaving 9 bases between them. Germline V CDR1 and CDR2: LGHDT, YNNKEL (reference sequence). The CDR3 DNA is TGTGCCAGCAGCCAAGGCGGGGTAAACGAGCAGTACTTC. It codes for CASSQGGVNEQYF.

There are many counts of this clonotype. CDR3 in amino acids: CSVRTPDSYEQYF. CDR3 nucleotides: TGCAGCGTTCGAACCCCGGACAGCTACGAGCAGTACTTC. The chain carries TRBV29-1 and TRBJ2-7, with TRBD1 as a possible D gene (6 bases). The ends were cut back, 5 bases at V and 3 bases at J, with 14 bases in the middle. Germline V gene lookup returns CDR1 SQVTM and CDR2 ANQGSEA. The CDR3 spans 13 residues.

The genes are TRBV20-1 and TRBJ2-4; TRBD1 matches 9 bases. Losses at the gene ends were 1 base for V and 0 bases for J; bases not matched to a gene: 4. The CDR3 totals 16 residues. Germline CDR1 is DFQATT and CDR2 is SNEGSKA (reference sequence). CDR3 bases: TGCAGTGCTAGAGTGGGACAGGGTAAAGCCAAAAACATTCAGTACTTC. Protein sequence: CSARVGQGKAKNIQYF.

In this sample, this clonotype turned up many times. The V call is TRBV7-8, the J call TRBJ2-7, with 7 bases identical to TRBD1. This CDR3 has 15 amino acids. Germline V CDR1 and CDR2: SGHVS, FQNEAQ. V shed 3 bases and J 4 bases; nucleotides not matched to a gene: 9. CDR3 sequence: CASSLDTGANYEQYF. CDR3 coding DNA: TGTGCCAGCAGCTTGGATACAGGGGCGAATTACGAGCAGTACTTC.

This clonotype was observed a few times. The chain links TRBV11-3 to TRBJ2-1; D might be TRBD1 or TRBD2, each matching 5 bases. The CDR3 is 16 residues long. V was cut by 5 bases and J by 9 bases, with 23 bases left in between. Germline lookup yields CDR1 SGHNT and CDR2 YENEEA. The CDR3 nucleotides read TGTGCCAGCAGCCTTCAAAACGGGGCCGACGTGGTTGAGCAGTTCTTC. Protein sequence: CASSLQNGADVVEQFF.

This chain links TRBV6-2 or TRBV6-3 with TRBJ1-5; 7 nucleotides align to TRBD1. CDR3 length: 15 residues. V was clipped by 7 bases and J by 2 bases; unmatched bases: 8. Germline assignment: CDR1 MNHEY and CDR2 SVGEGT. CDR3 sequence reads: CASTSRGSGNQPQHF. DNA of the CDR3: TGTGCCAGCACCTCCAGGGGGTCGGGCAATCAGCCCCAGCATTTT.

This chain connects TRBV7-2 to TRBJ1-1; D remains ambiguous. The ends were cut back, 5 bases at V and 8 bases at J, with 12 bases in the middle. CDR1 and CDR2 from the germline V gene are SGHTA and FQGNSA. The CDR3 contains 12 residues. The CDR3 sequence is CASSPNTPEAFF. Here the CDR3 DNA reads TGTGCCAGCAGCCCTAATACACCCGAAGCTTTCTTT. Full variable domain (outside the CDR3, taken from reference TRBV7-2 and TRBJ1-1): GAGVSQSPSNKVTEKGKDVELRCDPISGHTALYWYRQSLGQGLEFLIYFQGNSAPDKSGLPSDRFSAERTGGSVSTLTIQRTQQEDSAVYLCASSPNTPEAFFGQGTRLTVV.

V and J are TRBV10-2 and TRBJ2-5; D not certain. Between the trimmed V and J ends, which lost 2 bases and 5 bases, there was a span of 6 bases. Germline values: CDR1 WSHSY, CDR2 SAAADI. This CDR3 is built from 12 residues. Here the CDR3 reads CASSEVLETQYF. The CDR3 bases are TGCGCCAGCAGTGAGGTGTTGGAGACCCAGTACTTC.